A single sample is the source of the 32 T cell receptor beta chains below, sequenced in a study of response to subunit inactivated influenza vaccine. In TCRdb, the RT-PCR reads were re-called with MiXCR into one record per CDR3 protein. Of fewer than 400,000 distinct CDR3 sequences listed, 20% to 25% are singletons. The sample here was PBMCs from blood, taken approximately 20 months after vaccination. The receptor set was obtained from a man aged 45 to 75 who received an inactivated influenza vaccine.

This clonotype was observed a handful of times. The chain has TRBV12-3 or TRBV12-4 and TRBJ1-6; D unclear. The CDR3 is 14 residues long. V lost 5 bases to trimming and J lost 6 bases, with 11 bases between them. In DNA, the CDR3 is TGTGCCAGCAGTAGAACCGGACTTAATTCACCCCTCCACTTT. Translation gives CASSRTGLNSPLHF.

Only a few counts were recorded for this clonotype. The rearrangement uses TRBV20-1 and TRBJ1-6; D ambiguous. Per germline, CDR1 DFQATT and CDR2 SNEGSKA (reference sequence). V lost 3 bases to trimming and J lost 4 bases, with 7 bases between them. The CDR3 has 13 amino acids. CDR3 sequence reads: CSASSQYNSPLHF. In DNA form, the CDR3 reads TGCAGTGCTAGTAGTCAGTATAATTCACCCCTCCACTTT.

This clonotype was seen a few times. CDR3 DNA sequence: TGTGCCAGCAGTTTACAGGGTTCGGATTCACCCCTCCACTTT. It translates to CASSLQGSDSPLHF. This rearrangement joins TRBV12-3 or TRBV12-4 to TRBJ1-6; a weak D match, TRBD1 (5 bases). The CDR3 contains 14 residues. V shed 2 bases and J shed 8 bases, with 10 bases lying between them.

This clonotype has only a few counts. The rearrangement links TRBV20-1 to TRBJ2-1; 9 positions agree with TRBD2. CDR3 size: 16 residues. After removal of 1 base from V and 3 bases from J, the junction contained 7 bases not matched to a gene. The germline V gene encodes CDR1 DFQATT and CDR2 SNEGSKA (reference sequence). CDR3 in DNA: TGCAGTGCTAGAGGCGGGGCTAGCGGGAACTACAATGAGCAGTTCTTC. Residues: CSARGGASGNYNEQFF.

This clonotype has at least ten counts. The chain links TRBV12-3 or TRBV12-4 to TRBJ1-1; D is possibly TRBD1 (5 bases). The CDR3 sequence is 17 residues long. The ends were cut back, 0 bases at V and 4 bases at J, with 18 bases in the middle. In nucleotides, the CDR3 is TGTGCCAGCAGTTTAGCGTATCCCCCCCTCGGGGGCACTGAAGCTTTCTTT. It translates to CASSLAYPPLGGTEAFF.

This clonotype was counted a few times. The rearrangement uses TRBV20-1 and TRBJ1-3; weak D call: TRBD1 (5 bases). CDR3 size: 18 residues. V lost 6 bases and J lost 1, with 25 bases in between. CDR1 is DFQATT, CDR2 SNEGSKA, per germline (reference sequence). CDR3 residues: CSAFPRTGTPKSGNTIYF. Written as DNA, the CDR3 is TGCAGTGCCTTTCCCCGCACCGGGACGCCAAAATCTGGAAACACCATATATTTT.

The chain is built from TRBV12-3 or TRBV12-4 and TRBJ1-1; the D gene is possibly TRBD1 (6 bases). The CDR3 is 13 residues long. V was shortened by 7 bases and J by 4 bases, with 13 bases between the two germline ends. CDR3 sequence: CASMGGAGTEAFF. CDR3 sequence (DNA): TGTGCCAGCATGGGGGGCGCGGGCACTGAAGCTTTCTTT.

CDR3 in DNA: TGTGCCAGCAGTTTTGGACTGGAAGAGACCCAGTACTTC. Amino acids: CASSFGLEETQYF. The chain joins TRBV12-3 or TRBV12-4 to TRBJ2-5, with D perhaps TRBD2 (5 bases). V lost 3 bases and J lost 3, with 8 bases in between. This CDR3 region has 13 residues.

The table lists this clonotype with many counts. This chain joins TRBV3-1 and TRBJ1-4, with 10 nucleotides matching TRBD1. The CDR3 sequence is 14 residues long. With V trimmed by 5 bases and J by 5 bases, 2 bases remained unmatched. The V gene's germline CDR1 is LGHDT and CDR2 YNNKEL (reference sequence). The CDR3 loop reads CASSSGQGNEKLFF. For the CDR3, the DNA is TGTGCCAGCAGCTCGGGACAGGGGAATGAAAAACTGTTTTTT.

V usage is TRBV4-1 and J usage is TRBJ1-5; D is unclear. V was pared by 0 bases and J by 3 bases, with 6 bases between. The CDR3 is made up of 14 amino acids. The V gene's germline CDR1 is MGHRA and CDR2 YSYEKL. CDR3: CASSQDQYNQPQHF. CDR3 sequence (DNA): TGCGCCAGCAGCCAAGACCAGTACAATCAGCCCCAGCATTTT.

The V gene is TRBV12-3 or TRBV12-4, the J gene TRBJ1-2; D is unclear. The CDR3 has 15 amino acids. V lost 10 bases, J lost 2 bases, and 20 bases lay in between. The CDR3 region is CATQDPGHGNYGYTF. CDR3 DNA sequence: TGTGCCACCCAAGACCCGGGCCACGGGAACTATGGCTACACCTTC.

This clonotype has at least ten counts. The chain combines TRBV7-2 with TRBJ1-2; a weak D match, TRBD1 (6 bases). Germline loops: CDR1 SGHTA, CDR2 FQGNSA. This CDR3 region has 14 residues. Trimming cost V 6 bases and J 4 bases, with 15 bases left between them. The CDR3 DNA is TGTGCCAGCAGAGACCCAGGGGTGGGCTATGGCTACACCTTC. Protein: CASRDPGVGYGYTF.

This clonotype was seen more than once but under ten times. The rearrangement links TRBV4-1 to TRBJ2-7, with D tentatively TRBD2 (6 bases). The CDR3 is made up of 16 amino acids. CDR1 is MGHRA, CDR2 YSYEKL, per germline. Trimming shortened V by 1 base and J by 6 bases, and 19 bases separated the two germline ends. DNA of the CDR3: TGCGCCAGCAGCCAAGCAGGGTGGGACTCGAAAACCGAGCAGTACTTC. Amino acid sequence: CASSQAGWDSKTEQYF.

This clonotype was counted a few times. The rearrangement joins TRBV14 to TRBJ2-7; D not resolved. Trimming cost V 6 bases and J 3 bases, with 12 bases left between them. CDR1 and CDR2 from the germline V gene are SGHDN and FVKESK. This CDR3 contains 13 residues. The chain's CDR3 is CASRSGTNYEQYF. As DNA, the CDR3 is TGTGCCAGCAGATCAGGCACGAACTACGAGCAGTACTTC.

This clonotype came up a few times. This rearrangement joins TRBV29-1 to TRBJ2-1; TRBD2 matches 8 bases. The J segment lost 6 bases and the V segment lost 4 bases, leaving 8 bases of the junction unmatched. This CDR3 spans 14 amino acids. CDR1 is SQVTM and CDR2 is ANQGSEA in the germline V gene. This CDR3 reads CSVGGGLAGNEQFF. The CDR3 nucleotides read TGCAGCGTTGGAGGAGGACTAGCTGGCAATGAGCAGTTCTTC.

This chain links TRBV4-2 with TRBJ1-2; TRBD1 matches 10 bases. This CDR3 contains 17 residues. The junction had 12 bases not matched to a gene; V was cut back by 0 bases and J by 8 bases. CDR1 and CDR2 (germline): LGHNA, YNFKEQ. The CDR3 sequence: CASSQDPHGQGQGGYTF. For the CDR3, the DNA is TGTGCCAGCAGCCAAGACCCCCACGGACAGGGACAGGGGGGCTACACCTTC.

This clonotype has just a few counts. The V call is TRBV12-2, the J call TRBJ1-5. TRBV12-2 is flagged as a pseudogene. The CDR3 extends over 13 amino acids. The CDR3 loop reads CASRDVPVRPQHF. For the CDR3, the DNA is TGTGCAAGTCGGGACGTCCCCGTTAGGCCCCAGCATTTT.

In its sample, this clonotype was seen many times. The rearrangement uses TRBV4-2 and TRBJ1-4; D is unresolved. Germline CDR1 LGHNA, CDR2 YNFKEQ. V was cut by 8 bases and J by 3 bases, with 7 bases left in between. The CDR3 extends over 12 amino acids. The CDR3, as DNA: TGTGCCAGCCTTGGGGCTAATGAAAAACTGTTTTTT. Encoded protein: CASLGANEKLFF.

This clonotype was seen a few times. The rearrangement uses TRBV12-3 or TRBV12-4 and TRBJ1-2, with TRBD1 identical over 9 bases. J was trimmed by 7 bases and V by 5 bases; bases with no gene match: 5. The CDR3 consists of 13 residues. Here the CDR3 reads CASSVQGAGGYTF. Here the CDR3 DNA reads TGTGCCAGCAGTGTACAGGGGGCGGGTGGCTACACCTTC.

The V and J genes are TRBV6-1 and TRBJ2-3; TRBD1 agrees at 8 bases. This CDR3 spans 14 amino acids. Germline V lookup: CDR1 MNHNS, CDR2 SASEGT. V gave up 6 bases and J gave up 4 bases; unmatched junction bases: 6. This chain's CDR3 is CASSATGDSDTQYF. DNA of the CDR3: TGTGCCAGCAGCGCGACAGGGGATTCAGATACGCAGTATTTT.

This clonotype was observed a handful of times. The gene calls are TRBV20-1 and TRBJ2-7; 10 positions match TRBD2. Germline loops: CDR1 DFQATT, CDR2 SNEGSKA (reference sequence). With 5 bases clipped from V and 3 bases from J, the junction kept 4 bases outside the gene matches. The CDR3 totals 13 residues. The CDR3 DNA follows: TGCAGTGCTGTTTGGACTAGCGGCTACGAGCAGTACTTC. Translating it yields CSAVWTSGYEQYF.

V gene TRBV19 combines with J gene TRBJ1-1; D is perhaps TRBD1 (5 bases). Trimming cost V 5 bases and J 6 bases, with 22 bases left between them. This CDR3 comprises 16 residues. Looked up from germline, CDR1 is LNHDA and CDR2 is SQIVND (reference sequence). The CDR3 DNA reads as TGTGCCAGTAGTCCCCGGGACTGGGCCGGAATCTCTGAAGCTTTCTTT. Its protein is CASSPRDWAGISEAFF.

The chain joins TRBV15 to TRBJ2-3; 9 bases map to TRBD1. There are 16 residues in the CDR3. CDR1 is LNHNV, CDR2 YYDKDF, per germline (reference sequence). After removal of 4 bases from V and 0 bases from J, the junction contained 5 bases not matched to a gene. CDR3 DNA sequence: TGTGCCACCAGCATATCCGGGACAGGGAGCACAGATACGCAGTATTTT. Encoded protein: CATSISGTGSTDTQYF.

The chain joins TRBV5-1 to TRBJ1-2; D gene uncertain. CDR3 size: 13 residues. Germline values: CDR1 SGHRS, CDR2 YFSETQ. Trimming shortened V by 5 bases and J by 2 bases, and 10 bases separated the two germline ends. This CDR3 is CASRSTANYGYTF. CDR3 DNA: TGCGCCAGCAGGTCGACGGCGAACTATGGCTACACCTTC.

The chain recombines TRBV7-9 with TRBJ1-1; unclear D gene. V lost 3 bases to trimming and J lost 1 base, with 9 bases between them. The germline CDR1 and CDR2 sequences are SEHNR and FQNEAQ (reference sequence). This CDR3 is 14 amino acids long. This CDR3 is CASSFWRENTEAFF. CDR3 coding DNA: TGTGCCAGCAGCTTCTGGCGGGAGAACACTGAAGCTTTCTTT.

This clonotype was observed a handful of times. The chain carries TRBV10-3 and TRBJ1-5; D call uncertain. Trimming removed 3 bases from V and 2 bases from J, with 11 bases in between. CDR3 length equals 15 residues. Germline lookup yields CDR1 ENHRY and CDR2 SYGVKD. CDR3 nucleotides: TGTGCCATCAGTGACCGCAATGGCGGCAATCAGCCCCAGCATTTT. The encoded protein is CAISDRNGGNQPQHF.

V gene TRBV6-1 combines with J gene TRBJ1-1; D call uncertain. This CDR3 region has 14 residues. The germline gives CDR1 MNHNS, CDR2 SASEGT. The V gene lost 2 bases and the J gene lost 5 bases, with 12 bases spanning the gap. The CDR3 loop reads CASSENSGKTEAFF. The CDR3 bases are TGTGCCAGCAGTGAAAATTCTGGGAAAACTGAAGCTTTCTTT.

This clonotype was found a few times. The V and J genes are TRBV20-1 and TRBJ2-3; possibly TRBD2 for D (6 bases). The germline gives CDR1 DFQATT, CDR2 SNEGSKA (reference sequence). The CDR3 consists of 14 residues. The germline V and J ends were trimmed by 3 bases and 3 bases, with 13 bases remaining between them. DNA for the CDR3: TGCAGTGCTAGCCTTCGACTAGTAACAGATACGCAGTATTTT. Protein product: CSASLRLVTDTQYF.

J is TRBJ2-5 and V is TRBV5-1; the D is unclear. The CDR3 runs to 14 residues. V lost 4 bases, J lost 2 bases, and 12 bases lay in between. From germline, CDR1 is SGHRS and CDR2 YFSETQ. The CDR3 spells CASSPRTEQETQYF. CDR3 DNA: TGCGCCAGCAGCCCGAGGACGGAACAAGAGACCCAGTACTTC. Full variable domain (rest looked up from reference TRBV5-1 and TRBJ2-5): KAGVTQTPRYLIKTRGQQVTLSCSPISGHRSVSWYQQTPGQGLQFLFEYFSETQRNKGNFPGRFSGRQFSNSRSEMNVSTLELGDSALYLCASSPRTEQETQYFGPGTRLLVL.

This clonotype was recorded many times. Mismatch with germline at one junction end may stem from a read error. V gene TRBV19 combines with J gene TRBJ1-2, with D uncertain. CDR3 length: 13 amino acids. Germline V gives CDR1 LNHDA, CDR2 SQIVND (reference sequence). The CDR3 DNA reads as TGTGCCAGCAGTAGTCAGGACAACTATGGCTACACCTTC. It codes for CASSSQDNYGYTF.

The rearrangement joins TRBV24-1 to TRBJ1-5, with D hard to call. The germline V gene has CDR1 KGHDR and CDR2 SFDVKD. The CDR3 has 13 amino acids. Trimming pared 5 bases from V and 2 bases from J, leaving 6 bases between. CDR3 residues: CATSARGNQPQHF. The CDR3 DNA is TGTGCCACCAGTGCGAGGGGCAATCAGCCCCAGCATTTT.

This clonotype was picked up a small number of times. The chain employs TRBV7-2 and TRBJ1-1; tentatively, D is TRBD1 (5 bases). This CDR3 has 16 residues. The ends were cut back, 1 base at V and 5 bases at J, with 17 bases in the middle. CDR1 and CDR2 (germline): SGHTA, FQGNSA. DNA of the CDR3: TGTGCCAGCAGCTTAGGACAGCCAGGTGAGGGTACTGAAGCTTTCTTT. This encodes CASSLGQPGEGTEAFF. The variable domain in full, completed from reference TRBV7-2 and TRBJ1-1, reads GAGVSQSPSNKVTEKGKDVELRCDPISGHTALYWYRQSLGQGLEFLIYFQGNSAPDKSGLPSDRFSAERTGGSVSTLTIQRTQQEDSAVYLCASSLGQPGEGTEAFFGQGTRLTVV.